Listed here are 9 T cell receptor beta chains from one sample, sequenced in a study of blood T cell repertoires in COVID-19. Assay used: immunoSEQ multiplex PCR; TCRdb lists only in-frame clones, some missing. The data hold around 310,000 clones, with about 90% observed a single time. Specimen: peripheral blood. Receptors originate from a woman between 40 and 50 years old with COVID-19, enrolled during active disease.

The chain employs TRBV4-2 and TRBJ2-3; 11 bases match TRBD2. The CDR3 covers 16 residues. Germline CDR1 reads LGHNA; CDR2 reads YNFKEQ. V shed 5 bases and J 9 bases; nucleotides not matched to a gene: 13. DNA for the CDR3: TGTGCCAGCAGCAATTGGGCTAGCGGGGGGTTGATAACGCAGTATTTT. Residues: CASSNWASGGLITQYF.

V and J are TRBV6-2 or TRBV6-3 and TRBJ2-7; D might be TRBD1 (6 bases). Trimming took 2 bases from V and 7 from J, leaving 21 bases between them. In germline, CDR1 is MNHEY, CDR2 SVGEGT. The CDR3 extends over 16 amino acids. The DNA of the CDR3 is TGTGCCAGCAGTTACCACGAGGGCAGGGGTTCTCGGGAGCAGTACTTC. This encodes CASSYHEGRGSREQYF.

The CDR3 loop reads CASSRGTQGYNEQFF. CDR3 coding DNA: TGTGCCAGCAGCCGAGGCACACAGGGATACAATGAGCAGTTCTTC. The chain recombines TRBV5-4 with TRBJ2-1; D possibly corresponds to TRBD1 (6 bases). The CDR3 covers 15 residues. V was shortened by 4 bases and J by 4 bases, with 15 bases between the two germline ends. Germline values: CDR1 SGHNT, CDR2 YYREEE (reference sequence). The full variable domain, completed using reference TRBV5-4 and TRBJ2-1, is ETGVTQSPTHLIKTRGQQVTLRCSSQSGHNTVSWYQQALGQGPQFIFQYYREEENGRGNFPPRFSGLQFPNYSSELNVNALELDDSALYLCASSRGTQGYNEQFFGPGTRLTVL.

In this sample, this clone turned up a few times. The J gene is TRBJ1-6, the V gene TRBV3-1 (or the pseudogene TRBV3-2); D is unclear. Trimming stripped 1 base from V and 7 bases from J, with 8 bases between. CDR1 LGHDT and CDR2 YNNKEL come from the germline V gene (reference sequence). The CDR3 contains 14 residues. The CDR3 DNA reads TGTGCCAGCAGCCAAGGAGTCTGGAATTCACCCCTCCACTTT. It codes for CASSQGVWNSPLHF.

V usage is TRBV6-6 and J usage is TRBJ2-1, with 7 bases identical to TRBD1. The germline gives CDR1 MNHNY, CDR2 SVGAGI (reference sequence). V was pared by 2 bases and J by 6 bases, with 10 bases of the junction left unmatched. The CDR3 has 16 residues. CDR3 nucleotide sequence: TGTGCCAGCAGTTACGAACAGGGGATTTCAGGCAATGAGCAGTTCTTC. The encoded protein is CASSYEQGISGNEQFF.

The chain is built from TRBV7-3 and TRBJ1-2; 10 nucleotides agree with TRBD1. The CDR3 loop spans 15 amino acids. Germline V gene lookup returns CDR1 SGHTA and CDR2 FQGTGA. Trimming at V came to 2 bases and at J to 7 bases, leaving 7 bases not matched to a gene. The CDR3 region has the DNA TGTGCCAGCAGCTTAGACCACCGGGACAGGGGTGGCTACACCTTC. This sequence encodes CASSLDHRDRGGYTF.

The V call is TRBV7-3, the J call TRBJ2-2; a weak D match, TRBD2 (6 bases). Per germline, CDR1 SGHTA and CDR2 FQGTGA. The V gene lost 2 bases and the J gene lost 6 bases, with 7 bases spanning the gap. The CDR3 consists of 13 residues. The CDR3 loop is CASSLWEAGELFF. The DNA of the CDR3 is TGTGCCAGCAGCTTATGGGAGGCCGGGGAGCTGTTTTTT.

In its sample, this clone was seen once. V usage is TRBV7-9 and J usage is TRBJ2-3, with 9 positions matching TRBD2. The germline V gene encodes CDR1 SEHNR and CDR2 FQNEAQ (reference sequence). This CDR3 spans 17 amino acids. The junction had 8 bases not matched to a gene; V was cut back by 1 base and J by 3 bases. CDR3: CASSLGRASGTTDTQYF. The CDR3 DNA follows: TGTGCCAGCAGCTTAGGTCGGGCTAGCGGGACGACAGATACGCAGTATTTT.

The CDR3 region has the DNA TGTGCCAGCAGTCCGGAGGGAACCTTGATAGCCAAAAACATTCAGTACTTC. It codes for CASSPEGTLIAKNIQYF. V gene TRBV2 combines with J gene TRBJ2-4; D may be TRBD2 (6 bases). Per germline, CDR1 SNHLY and CDR2 FYNNEI. The V end lost 5 bases, the J end lost 0 bases, and 17 bases lay between the germline ends. The CDR3 has 17 amino acids.